This T cell receptor beta chain was retrieved from a study of blood T cells in healthy people across ages (dated by TCRdb to the mid-2010s). Turning to the overall study: Template switching captured roughly one uniquely barcoded TCR beta cDNA molecule per two T cells in model experiments. The donors were divided into four age groups: young (average approximately 16 years), middle-aged (roughly 40), aged (around 59) and long-lived (about 90). Age-related changes in TCR beta repertoire diversity were measured in the study by deep sequencing normalized with unique cDNA molecular identifiers. To avoid experimental bias, donors of different ages were distributed randomly across sequencing lanes. Using the same blood draw, the study looked at two additional independent replicas of 1 million unique cDNA reads for two donors, one aged 18 to 30 and the other aged 80 or older. Summary of the overall study and its limitations: Estimates of total diversity from one million sequenced T cells were regarded as lower bounds and underestimates. Donor CMV infection status was unknown, potentially confounding age-related changes in expanded clonotypes. The long-lived group showed more naive CD4+ T cells, fewer expanded clones and increased TCR diversity than the aged group, suggesting age selection. There was a strong correlation between observed TCR beta diversity and the percentage of naive T cells measured by flow cytometry. Conclusive comparison of naive and antigen-experienced compartments was prevented by the profiling of bulk unsorted PBMCs. Observed TCR beta diversity per million T cells fell roughly linearly with age, and a significant reduction was already apparent by age around 39.

This clonotype was seen ten or more times. No cognate antigen has been identified for it. No quality values exist for individual bases; no much larger clone is one base distant. Systemically healthy Caucasian individuals from Russia, some 36 in total and aged about 6 to 90 years, were included as donors. Each donor gave ten milliliters of peripheral blood, collected into EDTA-treated Vacutainer tubes. PBMCs were isolated by Ficoll-Paque density-gradient centrifugation, with at least 7 million obtained per sample. Trizol reagent was used to extract total RNA from PBMCs, with at least 5.5 micrograms per sample. Naive CD45RAhigh/CD27high T cell percentages were measured by flow cytometry on a PBMC aliquot from every donor. V is shortened by 4 bases, J by 2 bases, and the region joining them spans 13 bases. Counted from cysteine to phenylalanine, this CDR3 has 14 amino acids. The read is trimmed to its CDR3 DNA, 42 bases read in frame from base 1. From the germline V gene (reference sequence), CDR1 is DFQATT and CDR2 is SNEGSKA.

Preparation of the library involved 5' RACE. TCRdb names Illumina HiSeq 2500 as the instrument used. A second PCR of about 6 to 11 cycles was performed with a sample-barcoded 5' primer and a J-beta primer mix. A template-switch 5' adaptor carrying 12 random nucleotides introduced a unique molecular identifier onto each TCR beta cDNA molecule. Each sample yielded at least 2.5 million CDR3-containing paired-end reads. All of the RNA was converted into first-strand cDNA using the Mint cDNA synthesis kit, with a TRBC-specific oligonucleotide serving as the primer. After uracil-DNA glycosylase treatment, a first 18-cycle PCR used universal primers M1SS and BC2_uni_R on all cDNA. In the source study's methods: Normalization of each sample was performed by random selection of 1 million high-quality reads, each carrying a distinct molecular identifier. Reads sharing molecular identifiers were discarded rather than binned into consensus sequences. MiTCR, run with a Q25 quality threshold and the strictest error-elimination algorithm, handled CDR3 identification, clonotype clustering and error correction. Lower-bound total TCR beta diversity was estimated with a nonparametric unseen species model using Euler transformation. The public reads were reanalyzed by TCRdb: fastp trimming at Q25, MiXCR alignment, in-frame beta chains only. Rows merge per CDR3 protein into single entries with the most common DNA and genes. The V and J calls were not made by the authors but by TCRdb's processing. In all, the sample holds fewer than 800,000 distinct CDR3 sequences, and 49% of those were seen once. Of the sample, 30% to 35% falls within the top ten clones.

The chain couples TRBV20-1 to TRBJ2-3; the D gene is perhaps TRBD2, from 5 matching bases. The receptor's source is an older woman in good health. The sample consisted of blood. The nucleotides read TGCAGTGCTAAGGACTCCCTGCCCACAGATACGCAGTATTTT. It is translated as CSAKDSLPTDTQYF.